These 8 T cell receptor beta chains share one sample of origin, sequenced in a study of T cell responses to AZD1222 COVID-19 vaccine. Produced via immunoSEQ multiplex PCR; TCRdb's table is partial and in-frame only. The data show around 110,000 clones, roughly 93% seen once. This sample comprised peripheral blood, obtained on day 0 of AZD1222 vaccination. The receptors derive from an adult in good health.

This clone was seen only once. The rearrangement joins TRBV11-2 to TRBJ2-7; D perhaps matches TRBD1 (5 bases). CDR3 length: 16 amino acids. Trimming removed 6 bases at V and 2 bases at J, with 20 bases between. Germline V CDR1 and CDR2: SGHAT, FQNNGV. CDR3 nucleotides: TGTGCCAGCAGTCACCCTAGGGCAGGGCTGACCTACGAGCAGTACTTC. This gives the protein CASSHPRAGLTYEQYF.

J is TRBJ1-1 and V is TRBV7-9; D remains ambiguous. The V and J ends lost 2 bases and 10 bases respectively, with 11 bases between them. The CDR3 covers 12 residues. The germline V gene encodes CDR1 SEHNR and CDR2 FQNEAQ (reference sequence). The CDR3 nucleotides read TGTGCCAGCAGCTTAATCTCGATGGGAGCTTTCTTT. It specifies CASSLISMGAFF.

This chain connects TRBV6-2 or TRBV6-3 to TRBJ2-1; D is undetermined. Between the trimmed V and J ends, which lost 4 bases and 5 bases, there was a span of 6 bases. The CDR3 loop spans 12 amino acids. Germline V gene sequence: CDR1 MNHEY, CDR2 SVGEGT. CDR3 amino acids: CASSWPHNEQFF. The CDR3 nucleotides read TGTGCCAGCAGTTGGCCCCACAATGAGCAGTTCTTC.

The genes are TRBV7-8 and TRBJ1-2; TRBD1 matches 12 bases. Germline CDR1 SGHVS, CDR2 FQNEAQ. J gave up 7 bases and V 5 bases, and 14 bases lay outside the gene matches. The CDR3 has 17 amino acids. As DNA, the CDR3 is TGTGCCAGCAGCCATATCCCCCCGGGACAGGGGGCTGGTGGCTACACCTTC. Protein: CASSHIPPGQGAGGYTF.

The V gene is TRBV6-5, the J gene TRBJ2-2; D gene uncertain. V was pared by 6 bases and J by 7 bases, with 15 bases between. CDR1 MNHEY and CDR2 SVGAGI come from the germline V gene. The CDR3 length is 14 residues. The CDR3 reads CASRPQVPLGELFF. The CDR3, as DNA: TGTGCCAGCAGGCCCCAGGTCCCCCTCGGGGAGCTGTTTTTT.

The CDR3 region is CASSQDPSRTDTQYF. The CDR3 DNA sequence: TGTGCCAGCAGCCAAGACCCCTCGAGGACCGATACGCAGTATTTT. V and J are TRBV3-1 (or the pseudogene TRBV3-2) and TRBJ2-3; D not resolved. This CDR3 has 15 residues. The germline V and J ends were trimmed by 0 bases and 6 bases, with 13 bases remaining between them. Germline CDR1 and CDR2: LGHDT and YNNKEL (reference sequence).

As DNA, the CDR3 is TGTGCCAGCAAGGGGAGTCTAGCGGGAACTGAGCAGTTCTTC. Translated, it gives CASKGSLAGTEQFF. The chain uses TRBV28 and TRBJ2-1, with 9 bases identical to TRBD2. The CDR3 runs 14 residues. CDR1 and CDR2 from the germline V gene are MDHEN and SYDVKM. Trimming removed 7 bases from V and 9 bases from J; junction bases left unmatched: 10.

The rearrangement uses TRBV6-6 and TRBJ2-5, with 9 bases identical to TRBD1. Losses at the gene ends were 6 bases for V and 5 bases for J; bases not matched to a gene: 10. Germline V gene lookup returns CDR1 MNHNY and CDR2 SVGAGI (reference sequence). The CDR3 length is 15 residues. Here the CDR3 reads CASSPQGALWETQYF. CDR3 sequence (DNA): TGTGCCAGCAGCCCACAGGGGGCGCTTTGGGAGACCCAGTACTTC.